This T cell receptor beta chain was identified in a study of blood T cell repertoires in COVID-19. Study-level information: PBMCs, B-cell-depleted T cells, or T cells provided the cDNA or gDNA that made up the material.

Germline CDR1 is KGHSH and CDR2 is LQKENI. The CDR3 totals 15 residues. V lost 3 bases, J lost 6 bases, and 15 bases lay in between. This table comes from immunoSEQ multiplex PCR, and its TCRdb copy is limited to in-frame clones, with some not included. The table has about 170,000 clones, around 90% seen once. V is TRBV18 and J is TRBJ1-5; perhaps TRBD1 as D (6 bases). Sequencing used peripheral blood. This clonotype originated in a man over 45 who had recovered from COVID-19. This chain's CDR3 is CASSPGQGMGQPQHF. Written as DNA, the CDR3 is TGTGCCAGCTCACCTGGGCAGGGGATGGGTCAGCCCCAGCATTTT.